This TCR beta chain was observed in a study of cytomegalovirus exposure and HLA in healthy donors. CDR1 and CDR2 from the germline V gene are GTSNPN and SVGIG (reference sequence). The CDR3 has 18 amino acids. V lost 0 bases, J lost 4 bases, and 19 bases lay in between. A multiplex PCR was run with 60 Vbeta primers and 13 Jbeta primers. Sequenced by immunoSEQ multiplex PCR; TCRdb stores in-frame clones only, minus some. The sample gives around 170,000 clones, around 80% of which show up once; about 1.5% is in the top ten. Healthy bone marrow donors made up the donors. The chain combines TRBV30 with TRBJ1-6; D is undetermined. The receptor was isolated from a man aged 18 to 29 in good health and CMV-seronegative. The specimen sequenced was PBMCs. The CDR3 DNA reads TGTGCCTGGAGTGTAAATGCATTCGGGAGGGCATATAATTCACCCCTCCACTTT. This encodes CAWSVNAFGRAYNSPLHF.